These 29 T cell receptor beta chains originate from one sample sequenced in a study of blood T cells in healthy people across ages. Combining a sample-barcoded 5' primer with a J-beta primer mix, a second PCR ran for roughly 7 to 12 cycles. TCRdb analysed the 5' RACE reads with MiXCR anew, one entry per CDR3 protein. The table shows 550,000 to 800,000 distinct CDR3 sequences, with around 21% occurring only once. The sample was blood. These receptors were obtained from a man in his sixties or seventies in good health.

The rearrangement uses TRBV6-5 and TRBJ2-1, with 7 positions matching TRBD2. J was trimmed by 3 bases and V by 0 bases; bases with no gene match: 5. This CDR3 contains 16 residues. Germline V CDR1 and CDR2: MNHEY, SVGAGI. CDR3 in amino acids: CASSYSGGSLYNEQFF. The CDR3 DNA is TGTGCCAGCAGTTACTCTGGCGGGAGTCTCTACAATGAGCAGTTCTTC.

V is TRBV20-1 and J is TRBJ2-5; 10 bases agree with TRBD2. Matching the DNA end better, TRBJ2-7 makes the J call doubtful. The germline gives CDR1 DFQATT, CDR2 SNEGSKA (reference sequence). This CDR3 spans 16 amino acids. This CDR3 reads CSARSPGTSGDYEQYF. The CDR3 DNA sequence: TGCAGTGCGAGAAGCCCGGGAACTAGCGGGGACTACGAGCAGTACTTC.

The chain carries TRBV7-3 and TRBJ1-6; 10 bases line up with TRBD1. CDR1 is SGHTA and CDR2 is FQGTGA in the germline V gene. The CDR3 consists of 16 residues. The J segment lost 9 bases and the V segment lost 7 bases, leaving 12 bases of the junction unmatched. This CDR3 is CASIQGGTGDGSPLHF. The CDR3 bases are TGTGCCAGCATCCAGGGGGGGACAGGGGACGGTTCACCCCTCCACTTT.

This clonotype was detected many times. The chain employs TRBV20-1 and TRBJ2-3; perhaps D is TRBD1 or TRBD2 (5 bases each). CDR1 is DFQATT and CDR2 is SNEGSKA in the germline V gene (reference sequence). The CDR3 consists of 14 residues. Trimming removed 2 bases at V and 3 bases at J, with 12 bases between. The CDR3 coding sequence is TGCAGTGCTAGACGGGACCCGGGGACAGATACGCAGTATTTT. Encoded protein: CSARRDPGTDTQYF.

CDR3 DNA: TGTGCCAGCAGCCCCCGGGACCTCAACAATGAGCAGTTCTTC. This codes for CASSPRDLNNEQFF. V is TRBV3-1 and J is TRBJ2-1; D possibly matches TRBD1 or TRBD2 (5 bases each). The CDR3 is 14 amino acids. Trimming shortened V by 4 bases and J by 5 bases, and 12 bases separated the two germline ends. Germline CDR1 and CDR2: LGHDT and YNNKEL (reference sequence).

This clonotype showed up just a few times. Germline and junction disagree at one end, which may indicate a read error. The V call is TRBV6-5, the J call TRBJ1-1; D might be TRBD1 (6 bases). The germline V gene has CDR1 MNHEY and CDR2 SVGAGI. The length of the CDR3 is 14 residues. CDR3 bases: TGTGCCAGCACCCGAGGGGGGGGGAACACTGAAGCCTTCTTT. It specifies CASTRGGGNTEAFF.

This clonotype has ten or more counts. CDR3 DNA sequence: TGCAGTGCTATTGACCGGCGGGAGAGCTCCTACAATGAGCAGTTCTTC. The encoded protein is CSAIDRRESSYNEQFF. The chain recombines TRBV20-1 with TRBJ2-1; TRBD2 agrees at 7 bases. The CDR3 covers 16 residues. Germline loops: CDR1 DFQATT, CDR2 SNEGSKA (reference sequence). The ends lost 4 bases at V and 0 bases at J; junction bases unmatched: 9.

V gene TRBV27 combines with J gene TRBJ2-7; D is possibly TRBD1 or TRBD2 (5 bases each). Germline V gene sequence: CDR1 MNHEY, CDR2 SMNVEV (reference sequence). This CDR3 is built from 15 residues. V was shortened by 6 bases and J by 1 base, with 16 bases between the two germline ends. The CDR3 DNA sequence: TGTGCCAGCAGGCACCGGGACGCGTCATCCTACGAGCAGTACTTC. This translates into CASRHRDASSYEQYF.

This clonotype was seen a few times. The chain has TRBV6-2 or TRBV6-3 and TRBJ2-3; TRBD2 agrees at 8 bases. Germline CDR1 MNHEY, CDR2 SVGEGT. The CDR3 spans 18 residues. J lost 2 bases, V lost 4 bases, and 14 bases had no gene match. CDR3 DNA: TGTGCCAGCAGTTTCTCCCCCGCACTAGCGGACGACACAGATACGCAGTATTTT. This sequence encodes CASSFSPALADDTDTQYF.

This clonotype has more than one count but fewer than ten. The V gene is TRBV12-3 or TRBV12-4, the J gene TRBJ1-2; D gene ambiguous. Between the trimmed V and J ends, which lost 7 bases and 6 bases, there was a span of 12 bases. This CDR3 is 12 amino acids long. CDR3 sequence: CASNLQGNGYTF. The CDR3 nucleotides read TGTGCCAGCAACCTCCAAGGGAATGGCTACACCTTC.

This clonotype was seen more than once but under ten times. One junction end disagrees with the germline gene, perhaps due to a read error. The chain has TRBV7-9 and TRBJ2-7; 13 nucleotides match TRBD2. The V gene's germline CDR1 is SEHNR and CDR2 FQNEAQ (reference sequence). There are 16 residues in the CDR3. This chain's CDR3 is CTSSFGLAGVTHEQYF. The CDR3 DNA is TGTACCAGCAGCTTCGGACTAGCGGGAGTTACCCACGAGCAGTACTTC.

V usage is TRBV6-6 and J usage is TRBJ2-1; TRBD2 matches 12 bases. Germline assignment: CDR1 MNHNY and CDR2 SVGAGI (reference sequence). The V gene end was trimmed by 10 bases and the J gene end by 4 bases; junction bases not matched to a gene: 5. CDR3 length: 14 residues. The CDR3 is CATIGLAGYNEQFF. The CDR3 nucleotides read TGTGCCACCATAGGACTAGCGGGATACAATGAGCAGTTCTTC.

The table lists this clonotype with a few counts. This chain connects TRBV15 to TRBJ2-5, with D possibly matching TRBD1 (5 bases). The assigned J gene may be wrong: the sequence end matches TRBJ2-7 better. CDR1 and CDR2 from the germline V gene are LNHNV and YYDKDF (reference sequence). This CDR3 has 15 amino acids. CDR3 coding DNA: TGTGCCACCAGCAGAGGCAGGGTTATGTCCTACGAGCAGTACTTC. Translating gives CATSRGRVMSYEQYF.

The chain combines TRBV12-3 or TRBV12-4 with TRBJ2-4; either TRBD1 or TRBD2 may supply D (6 bases each). V was cut by 6 bases and J by 2 bases, with 14 bases left in between. This CDR3 spans 15 amino acids. CDR3 amino acids: CASSPEGVTKNIQYF. The CDR3 nucleotides are TGTGCCAGCAGCCCGGAGGGGGTGACCAAAAACATTCAGTACTTC.

V is TRBV2 and J is TRBJ2-2; a possible D gene is TRBD2 (7 bases). The CDR3 is 15 amino acids. V lost 2 bases, J lost 7 bases, and 14 bases lay in between. The V gene's germline CDR1 is SNHLY and CDR2 FYNNEI. The CDR3 DNA reads TGTGCCAGCAGTGAAATGGGAGGGGACATCGGGGAGCTGTTTTTT. Amino acids: CASSEMGGDIGELFF.

The genes are TRBV28 and TRBJ2-5; 10 bases match TRBD1. V was clipped by 5 bases and J by 2 bases; unmatched bases: 8. The CDR3 contains 16 residues. CDR1 is MDHEN, CDR2 SYDVKM, per germline. The chain's CDR3 is CASSPPGQGFQETQYF. The DNA for the CDR3 is TGTGCCAGCAGTCCCCCGGGACAGGGGTTTCAAGAGACCCAGTACTTC.

The CDR3 spells CASSQDLGDNNAGPYNEQFF. CDR3 coding DNA: TGTGCCAGCAGCCAAGATTTGGGGGACAACAATGCGGGACCCTACAATGAGCAGTTCTTC. V usage is TRBV4-2 and J usage is TRBJ2-1, with D perhaps given as TRBD1 or TRBD2 (6 bases each). Germline V CDR1 and CDR2: LGHNA, YNFKEQ. The length of the CDR3 is 20 residues. Trimming stripped 0 bases from V and 2 bases from J, with 23 bases between.

Points on this clonotype: The junction does not match germline at one end; this may be a read error. This chain connects TRBV20-1 to TRBJ1-2; D is undetermined. The length of the CDR3 is 10 residues. Germline V CDR1 and CDR2: DFQATT, SNEGSKA (reference sequence). CDR3 sequence: CSVTADGYTF. The CDR3, as DNA: TGCAGTGTTACAGCGGATGGCTATACCTTC.

This clonotype showed up just a few times. This rearrangement joins TRBV7-3 to TRBJ2-2; TRBD1 aligns across 10 bases. Germline assignment: CDR1 SGHTA and CDR2 FQGTGA. The CDR3 extends over 15 amino acids. Trimming cost V 4 bases and J 4 bases; bases outside gene matches: 3. CDR3 region: CASSSDRGPTGELFF. The CDR3 region has the DNA TGTGCCAGCAGCTCCGACAGGGGGCCCACCGGGGAGCTGTTTTTT.

The chain has TRBV19 and TRBJ1-5, with D maybe TRBD1 (5 bases). This CDR3 spans 15 amino acids. The V gene's germline CDR1 is LNHDA and CDR2 SQIVND (reference sequence). Deletions cut 3 bases from V and 5 bases from J, with 14 bases between. The CDR3 nucleotides are TGTGCCAGTAGTATCTGGCAGGGAGGAGATCAGCCCCAGCATTTT. This sequence encodes CASSIWQGGDQPQHF.

This clonotype showed up just a few times. The chain links TRBV7-2 to TRBJ2-1, with D unclear. The CDR3 extends over 15 amino acids. Between the trimmed V and J ends, which lost 5 bases and 4 bases, there was a span of 15 bases. Germline V CDR1 and CDR2: SGHTA, FQGNSA. The CDR3 loop reads CASSVLSAPYNEQFF. The CDR3 DNA follows: TGTGCCAGCAGCGTTCTAAGCGCCCCATACAATGAGCAGTTCTTC.

This sequence joins TRBV20-1 and TRBJ2-5, with TRBD1 matching 7 bases. The CDR3 loop spans 12 amino acids. The V segment lost 4 bases and the J segment 1 base; nucleotides outside the gene matches: 0. Germline V lookup: CDR1 DFQATT, CDR2 SNEGSKA (reference sequence). This chain's CDR3 is CSAKGAQETQYF. DNA of the CDR3: TGCAGTGCTAAGGGGGCCCAAGAGACCCAGTACTTC.

This clonotype was recorded at least ten times. The chain carries TRBV25-1 and TRBJ2-3; TRBD2 might be the D (5 bases). The CDR3 is 15 residues long. V lost 3 bases, J lost 2 bases, and 12 bases lay in between. Germline V lookup: CDR1 MGHDK, CDR2 SYGVNS. DNA of the CDR3: TGTGCCAGCAGTGATCCGCGGGCTCACACAGATACGCAGTATTTT. Protein product: CASSDPRAHTDTQYF.

This clonotype was counted a few times. The chain uses TRBV29-1 and TRBJ2-1; possible D gene TRBD2, 5 bases. Germline V CDR1 and CDR2: SQVTM, ANQGSEA. The V end was cut by 4 bases, the J end by 0 bases, with 19 bases between. The length of the CDR3 is 17 residues. DNA of the CDR3: TGCAGCGTTGTGGAGGTCCAGAATCCCAGCTCCTACAATGAGCAGTTCTTC. Translating it yields CSVVEVQNPSSYNEQFF.

This clonotype was picked up a small number of times. V and J are TRBV7-9 and TRBJ2-5; 7 nucleotides line up with TRBD2. Trimming removed 5 bases from V and 1 base from J; junction bases left unmatched: 7. Germline V gene sequence: CDR1 SEHNR, CDR2 FQNEAQ (reference sequence). The length of the CDR3 is 15 residues. The CDR3 is CASSNRDYTQETQYF. CDR3 DNA sequence: TGTGCCAGCAGCAACCGGGACTATACCCAAGAGACCCAGTACTTC. The variable domain in full, completed from reference TRBV7-9 and TRBJ2-5, reads DTGVSQNPRHKITKRGQNVTFRCDPISEHNRLYWYRQTLGQGPEFLTYFQNEAQLEKSRLLSDRFSAERPKGSFSTLEIQRTEQGDSAMYLCASSNRDYTQETQYFGPGTRLLVL.

J is TRBJ1-5 and V is TRBV28; D remains unclear. CDR1 is MDHEN, CDR2 SYDVKM, per germline. This CDR3 is 12 amino acids long. With 10 bases removed from V and 7 bases from J, the gap between germline ends came to 14 bases. The CDR3 nucleotides read TGTGCCACCCAGGTTGTTGGGCAGCCCCAGCATTTT. Its protein product is CATQVVGQPQHF.

The genes are TRBV12-3 or TRBV12-4 and TRBJ2-4; a possible D gene is TRBD1 (6 bases). The CDR3 runs 15 residues. Trimming cost V 3 bases and J 5 bases, with 14 bases left between them. This CDR3 reads CASSFGRGSQNIQYF. The CDR3 DNA sequence: TGTGCCAGCAGTTTTGGCAGGGGATCCCAAAACATTCAGTACTTC.

In its sample, this clonotype was seen many times. The rearrangement links TRBV7-8 to TRBJ1-4; D might be TRBD1 (6 bases). Germline assignment: CDR1 SGHVS and CDR2 FQNEAQ. V lost 5 bases and J lost 8, with 24 bases in between. The CDR3 length is 17 residues. The CDR3 coding sequence is TGTGCCAGCAGCCCCGGGGGCAGATTAGAACGAGGGGAAAAACTGTTTTTT. This sequence encodes CASSPGGRLERGEKLFF.

The chain uses TRBV11-1 and TRBJ2-7, with 11 positions matching TRBD1. The CDR3 has 15 amino acids. Germline loops: CDR1 SGHAT, CDR2 FQDESV (reference sequence). The V segment lost 4 bases and the J segment 4 bases; nucleotides outside the gene matches: 6. CDR3 sequence reads: CASSSGQGARYEQYF. CDR3 sequence (DNA): TGTGCCAGCAGCTCCGGACAGGGGGCGAGGTACGAGCAGTACTTC.